This TCR beta chain was sequenced during a study of blood T cells in healthy people across ages. For the second PCR, which ran for about 7 to 11 cycles, a sample-barcoded 5' primer and a J-beta primer mix were used. TCRdb fed the 5' RACE reads into MiXCR, producing one record per CDR3 protein. The table includes over 550,000 distinct CDR3 sequences, about 30% detected once. This clonotype was detected many times. The sequence was collected from a woman of 80 years or more in good health. Sequences were obtained from blood.

CDR3 bases: TGTGCCAGTAGTAAAAACAGGGCTAGCTCCTACAATGAGCAGTTCTTC. Amino acids: CASSKNRASSYNEQFF. The chain uses TRBV19 and TRBJ2-1, with D possibly matching TRBD1 (6 bases). CDR1 is LNHDA and CDR2 is SQIVND in the germline V gene (reference sequence). CDR3 size: 16 residues. The V end was cut by 4 bases, the J end by 0 bases, with 13 bases between.